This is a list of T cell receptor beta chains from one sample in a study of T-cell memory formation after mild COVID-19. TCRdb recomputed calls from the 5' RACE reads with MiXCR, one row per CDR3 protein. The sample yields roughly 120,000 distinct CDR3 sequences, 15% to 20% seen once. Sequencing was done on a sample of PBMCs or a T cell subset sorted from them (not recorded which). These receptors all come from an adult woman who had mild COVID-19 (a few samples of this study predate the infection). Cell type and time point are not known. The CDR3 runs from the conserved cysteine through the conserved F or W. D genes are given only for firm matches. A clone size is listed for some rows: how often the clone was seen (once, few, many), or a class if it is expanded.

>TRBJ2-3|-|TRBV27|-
TGTGCCAGCAGTTTATTCCACACAGATACGCAGTATTTT
CASSLFHTDTQYF
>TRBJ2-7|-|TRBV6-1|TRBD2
TGTGCCAGCAGTGACCTAGCGGGTGACTACGAGCAGTACTTC
CASSDLAGDYEQYF
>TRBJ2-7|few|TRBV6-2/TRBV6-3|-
TGTGCCAGCAGGGGCTCATACTCCTACGAGCAGTACTTC
CASRGSYSYEQYF
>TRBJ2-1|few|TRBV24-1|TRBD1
TGTGCCACCAGTGATTTCTCGGGACAGGGCACCTACAATGAGCAGTTCTTC
CATSDFSGQGTYNEQFF
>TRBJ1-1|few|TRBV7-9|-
TGTGCCAGCAGCTTAGGAGCGGGGCAGGGAGCTTTCTTT
CASSLGAGQGAFF
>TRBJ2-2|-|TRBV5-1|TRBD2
TGCGCCAGCAGCCCCGGGACTAGCGCCGGGGAGCTGTTTTTT
CASSPGTSAGELFF
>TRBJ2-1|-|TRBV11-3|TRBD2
TGTGCCAGCAGCCCAATGGGACTAGCGGCCAATGAGCAGTTCTTC
CASSPMGLAANEQFF
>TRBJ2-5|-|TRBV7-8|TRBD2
TGTGCCAGCAGCCCGACCAGACTAGCGGGATCTACTTTCGGAGAGACCCAGTACTTC
CASSPTRLAGSTFGETQYF
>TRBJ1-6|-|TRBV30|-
TGTGCCTGGAGTGTACGAGGTTACGACCTCCACTTT
CAWSVRGYDLHF
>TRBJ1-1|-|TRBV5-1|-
TGCGCCAGCAGCTTGACAGGGACTGAAGCTTTCTTT
CASSLTGTEAFF
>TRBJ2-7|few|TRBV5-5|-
TGTGCCAGCAGCTTGGGGATGTCGTCCTACGAGCAGTACTTC
CASSLGMSSYEQYF